These 14 T cell receptor beta chains came from one sample sequenced in a study of T cells in severe cutaneous drug reactions. The patients sequenced had a carbamazepine-induced Stevens-Johnson syndrome or toxic epidermal necrolysis reaction. TCR subtype-specific primers in iRepertoire multiplex PCR prepared libraries for bulk and single-cell sequencing. TCRdb re-called the multiplex PCR reads, yielding one record per CDR3 amino acid sequence without DNA. Recorded for this sample: roughly 1,600 distinct CDR3 sequences. The sequenced sample consisted of PBMCs. These receptors were taken from a human donor with Stevens-Johnson syndrome, a severe cutaneous drug reaction.

By frequency, this clonotype registers large. The chain links TRBV15 to TRBJ2-1; TCRdb picks TRBD1, but there is no DNA to check that call. This CDR3 has 15 amino acids. Germline V gene lookup returns CDR1 LNHNV and CDR2 YYDKDF (reference sequence). CDR3 protein: CATSNRDRGRNEQFF.

The chain links TRBV20-1 to TRBJ1-2; TCRdb's D call, TRBD1, is unchecked because there is no DNA. The CDR3 spans 15 residues. Germline loops: CDR1 DFQATT, CDR2 SNEGSKA (reference sequence). This CDR3 is CSASTGGSVGYGYTF.

This clonotype shows up as medium-sized by frequency. V and J are TRBV6-5 and TRBJ2-7; lacking DNA, the TRBD2 call made by TCRdb goes unchecked. The germline V gene encodes CDR1 MNHEY and CDR2 SVGAGI. The CDR3 length is 14 residues. The CDR3: CASSYTMRDSEQYF.

The V gene is TRBV28, the J gene TRBJ2-1; TCRdb outputs TRBD1, but without DNA this stays unchecked. Per germline, CDR1 MDHEN and CDR2 SYDVKM. CDR3 length: 16 amino acids. The CDR3 reads CASSETGILTYNEQFF.

This clonotype registers large by frequency. The chain recombines TRBV28 with TRBJ2-7. This CDR3 has 12 residues. CDR1 and CDR2 from the germline V gene are MDHEN and SYDVKM. CDR3: CASSRTVYEQYF.

This clonotype ranks as medium-sized (0.01 to 0.1%) in terms of frequency. J is TRBJ2-7 and V is TRBV6-1; without DNA, the TCRdb call of TRBD1 cannot be checked. CDR3 length equals 15 residues. Germline loops: CDR1 MNHNS, CDR2 SASEGT. The CDR3: CASSLTGGNTYEQYF.

Measured by frequency, this clonotype is large (0.1 to 1%). CDR3 protein: CASSYLNRDVFQETQYF. The chain joins TRBV6-2 or TRBV6-3 to TRBJ2-5; with no DNA, the TCRdb D assignment of TRBD1 cannot be verified. CDR1 is MNHEY and CDR2 is SVGEGT in the germline V gene. The CDR3 extends over 17 amino acids.

In terms of frequency, this clonotype is large. The V call is TRBV15, the J call TRBJ2-3. There are 17 residues in the CDR3. Germline CDR1 reads LNHNV; CDR2 reads YYDKDF (reference sequence). The CDR3 is CATSRDPASGYTDTQYF. Full variable domain (remainder filled in from reference TRBV15 and TRBJ2-3): DAMVIQNPRYQVTQFGKPVTLSCSQTLNHNVMYWYQQKSSQAPKLLFHYYDKDFNNEADTPDNFQSRRPNTSFCFLDIRSPGLGDTAMYLCATSRDPASGYTDTQYFGPGTRLTVL.

By frequency, this clonotype registers medium-sized (0.01 to 0.1%). CDR3 sequence reads: CASSDQRGYNEQFF. The chain recombines TRBV27 with TRBJ2-1; the TCRdb D gene call, TRBD1, has no DNA to confirm it. The CDR3 extends over 14 amino acids. CDR1 and CDR2 from the germline V gene are MNHEY and SMNVEV (reference sequence).

Measured by frequency, this clonotype is medium-sized. The gene calls are TRBV7-2 and TRBJ1-5. This CDR3 is built from 15 residues. The germline gives CDR1 SGHTA, CDR2 FQGNSA. The CDR3 loop reads CASSPGIGSGQPQHF.

Judged by frequency, this clonotype is medium-sized. This chain connects TRBV7-6 to TRBJ2-1. This CDR3 contains 13 residues. The germline V gene has CDR1 SGHVS and CDR2 FNYEAQ. The CDR3 protein is CASSLAGGDEQFF.

Measured by frequency, this clonotype is medium-sized. The genes are TRBV14 and TRBJ1-1. Germline V gene lookup returns CDR1 SGHDN and CDR2 FVKESK. The CDR3 is made up of 12 amino acids. The CDR3 sequence: CASSQVATEAFF.

This clonotype is classed as medium-sized by frequency. This chain links TRBV2 with TRBJ1-2; the TCRdb call, TRBD1, lacks DNA for checking. The CDR3 is made up of 14 amino acids. The germline V gene encodes CDR1 SNHLY and CDR2 FYNNEI. The CDR3 loop is CASSPVVRGYGYTF.

In terms of frequency, this clonotype is large (0.1 to 1%). The chain carries TRBV6-2 or TRBV6-3 and TRBJ1-5; TCRdb returns TRBD1, unconfirmable since there is no DNA. This CDR3 is built from 17 residues. Germline V gene sequence: CDR1 MNHEY, CDR2 SVGEGT. This CDR3 is CASSYSSYRAPDQPQHF.